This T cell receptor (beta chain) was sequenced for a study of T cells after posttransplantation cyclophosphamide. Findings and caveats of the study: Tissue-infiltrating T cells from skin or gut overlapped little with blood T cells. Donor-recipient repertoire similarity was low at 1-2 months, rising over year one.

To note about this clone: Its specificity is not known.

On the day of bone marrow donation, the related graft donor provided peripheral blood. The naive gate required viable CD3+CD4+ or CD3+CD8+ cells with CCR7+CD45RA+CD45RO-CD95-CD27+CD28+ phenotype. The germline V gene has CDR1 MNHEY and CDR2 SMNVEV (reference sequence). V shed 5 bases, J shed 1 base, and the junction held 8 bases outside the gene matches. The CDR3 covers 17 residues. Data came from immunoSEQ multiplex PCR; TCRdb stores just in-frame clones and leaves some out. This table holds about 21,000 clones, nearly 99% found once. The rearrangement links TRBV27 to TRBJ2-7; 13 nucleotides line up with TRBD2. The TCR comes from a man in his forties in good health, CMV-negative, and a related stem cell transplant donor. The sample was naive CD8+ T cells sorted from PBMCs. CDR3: CASSRRTSGRSSYEQYF. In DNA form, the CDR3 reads TGTGCCAGCAGTAGAAGGACTAGCGGGAGAAGTTCCTACGAGCAGTACTTC.